This record concerns one T cell receptor beta chain sequence. Antigen: not known. This sample stems from a study of T cell responses to AZD1222 COVID-19 vaccine. V lost 6 bases to trimming and J lost 3 bases; unmatched junction nucleotides: 5. The germline V gene has CDR1 WNHNN and CDR2 SYGVQD (reference sequence). This CDR3 spans 14 amino acids. Findings and limits, study-wide: With two AZD1222 doses given, Spike-specific TCR breadth and depth both rose. In the spike-specific TCR repertoire, nearly half reportedly target unmutated variant regions. Recipients of AZD1222 seropositive at baseline numbered only 5 to 7. At 160-218 and 743-854, vaccine-associated CD4 TCRs were dominant, and they spanned spike.

Measured with immunoSEQ multiplex PCR; TCRdb has only the in-frame clones, and not every one. This table holds 120,000 or so clones, 80% to 90% found once. The rearrangement joins TRBV10-1 to TRBJ1-2; 9 positions agree with TRBD1. Source: peripheral blood, taken on day 0 of AZD1222 vaccination. This clonotype originated in an adult in good health. CDR3 protein: CASRIRDRDYGYTF. The CDR3 DNA is TGCGCCAGCAGGATCCGGGACAGGGACTATGGCTACACCTTC.